The entry that follows covers one T cell receptor (beta chain) sequence. The CDR3 covers 14 residues. The V end was cut by 1 base, the J end by 4 bases, with 10 bases between. In germline, CDR1 is SGHDN, CDR2 FVKESK. Authors' processing steps: Reference gene primer amplification gave estimated nucleated cell counts. Some clones are missing from TCRdb's copy, which holds only in-frame ones; the method was immunoSEQ multiplex PCR. Clone size and the V and J calls come from that table; the DNA yielded D and trimming. The table lists approximately 210,000 clones, 80% to 90% of them singletons, with 7.5% to 10% in the top ten. Enrollees, about 18 to 95 years old, lived in approximately 24 US areas. The data were taken from a study of blood T cell repertoires in COVID-19.

The chain uses TRBV14 and TRBJ1-2, with D perhaps TRBD1 (5 bases). Source material: PBMCs or T cells enriched from blood (not recorded which). The TCR was taken from a woman younger than 30 who had recovered from COVID-19. The CDR3 nucleotides read TGTGCCAGCAGCCAAGGGGCCGGGGGCTATGGCTACACCTTC. The encoded protein is CASSQGAGGYGYTF.